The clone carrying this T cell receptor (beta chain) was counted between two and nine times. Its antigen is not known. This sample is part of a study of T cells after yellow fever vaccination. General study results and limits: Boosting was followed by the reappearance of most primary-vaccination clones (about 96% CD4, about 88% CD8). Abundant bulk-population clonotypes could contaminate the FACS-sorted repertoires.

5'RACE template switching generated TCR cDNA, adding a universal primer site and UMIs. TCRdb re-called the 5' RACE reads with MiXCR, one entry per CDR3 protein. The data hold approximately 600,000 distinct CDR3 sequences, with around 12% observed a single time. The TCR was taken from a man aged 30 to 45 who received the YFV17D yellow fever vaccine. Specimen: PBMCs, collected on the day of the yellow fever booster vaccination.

The CDR3 reads CASSLQDYEQYF. In nucleotides, the CDR3 is TGTGCCAGCAGCTTACAAGATTACGAGCAGTACTTC. The chain has TRBV7-9 and TRBJ2-7, with D unclear. Trimming took 2 bases from V and 4 from J, leaving 6 bases between them. This CDR3 comprises 12 residues. CDR1 and CDR2 from the germline V gene are SEHNR and FQNEAQ (reference sequence).